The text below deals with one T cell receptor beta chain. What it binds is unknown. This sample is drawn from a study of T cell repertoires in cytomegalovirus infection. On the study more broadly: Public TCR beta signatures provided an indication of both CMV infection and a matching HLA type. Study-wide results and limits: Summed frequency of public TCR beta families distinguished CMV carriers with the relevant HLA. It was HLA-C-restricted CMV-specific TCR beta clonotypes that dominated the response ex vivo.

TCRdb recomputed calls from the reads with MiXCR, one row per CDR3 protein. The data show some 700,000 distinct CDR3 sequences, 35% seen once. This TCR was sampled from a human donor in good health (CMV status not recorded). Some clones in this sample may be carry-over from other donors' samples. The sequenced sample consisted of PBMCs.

Here the CDR3 DNA reads TGTGCCAGCTCCGGTCAGCGGGGGTGGGCAGATACGCAGTATTTT. This sequence encodes CASSGQRGWADTQYF. The chain recombines TRBV7-2 with TRBJ2-3, with TRBD2 identical over 8 bases. V was clipped by 8 bases and J by 4 bases; unmatched bases: 11. Germline V gives CDR1 SGHTA, CDR2 FQGNSA. The CDR3 runs to 15 residues. The full variable domain, completed using reference TRBV7-2 and TRBJ2-3, is GAGVSQSPSNKVTEKGKDVELRCDPISGHTALYWYRQSLGQGLEFLIYFQGNSAPDKSGLPSDRFSAERTGGSVSTLTIQRTQQEDSAVYLCASSGQRGWADTQYFGPGTRLTVL.